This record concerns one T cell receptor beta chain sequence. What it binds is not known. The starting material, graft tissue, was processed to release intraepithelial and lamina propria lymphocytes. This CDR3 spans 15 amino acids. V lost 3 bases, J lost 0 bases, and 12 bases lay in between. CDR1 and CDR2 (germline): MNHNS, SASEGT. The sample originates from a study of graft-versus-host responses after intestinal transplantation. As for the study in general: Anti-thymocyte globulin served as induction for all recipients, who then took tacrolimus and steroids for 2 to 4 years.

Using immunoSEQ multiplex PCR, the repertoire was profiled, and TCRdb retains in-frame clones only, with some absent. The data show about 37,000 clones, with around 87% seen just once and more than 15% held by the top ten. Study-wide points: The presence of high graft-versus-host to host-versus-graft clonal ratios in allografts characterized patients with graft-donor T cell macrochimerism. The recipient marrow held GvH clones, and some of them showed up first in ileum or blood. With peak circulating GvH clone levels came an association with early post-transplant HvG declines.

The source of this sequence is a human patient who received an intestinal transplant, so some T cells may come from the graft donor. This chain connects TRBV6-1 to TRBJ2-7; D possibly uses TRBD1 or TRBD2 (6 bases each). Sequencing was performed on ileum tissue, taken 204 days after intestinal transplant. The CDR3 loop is CASSDRGASSYEQYF. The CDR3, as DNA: TGTGCCAGCAGTGATAGGGGGGCCTCCTCCTACGAGCAGTACTTC.